Reported below is one TCR beta chain. Through a sample-barcoded 5' primer and a J-beta primer mix, a second PCR was run for roughly 6 to 12 cycles. Using its own MiXCR run on the 5' RACE reads, TCRdb lists one record per CDR3 protein. The table has some 1,800,000 distinct CDR3 sequences, 39% seen once. The sample comes from a study of blood T cells in healthy people across ages. This TCR was recovered from a human donor in good health. The sequencing input was blood.

This CDR3 reads CSAWTSGGIDNEQFF. Here the CDR3 DNA reads TGCAGCGCATGGACTAGCGGGGGGATCGACAATGAGCAGTTCTTC. J is TRBJ2-1 and V is TRBV29-1; 14 bases fit TRBD2. Trimming cost V 7 bases and J 5 bases; bases outside gene matches: 7. Germline V gene sequence: CDR1 SQVTM, CDR2 ANQGSEA. The CDR3 extends over 15 amino acids.